Below are 18 T cell receptor beta chains sequenced from a single sample in a study of T cell repertoires in cytomegalovirus infection. TCRdb called the reads again in MiXCR, with one record for every CDR3 protein. The sample lists 680,000 or so distinct CDR3 sequences, about 40% occurring once. The sample taken for sequencing was PBMCs. The receptors originated from a human donor in good health (CMV status not recorded). Some clones in this sample may be carry-over from other donors' samples.

The chain joins TRBV2 to TRBJ1-2, with D possibly matching TRBD1 (5 bases). The germline V gene has CDR1 SNHLY and CDR2 FYNNEI. Trimming removed 3 bases at V and 4 bases at J, with 9 bases between. The CDR3 covers 13 residues. Written as DNA, the CDR3 is TGTGCCAGCAGTGAGATGACAGCCTATGGCTACACCTTC. Protein sequence: CASSEMTAYGYTF.

The chain has TRBV12-3 or TRBV12-4 and TRBJ1-2, with a possible D match to TRBD1 (6 bases). Trimming removed 2 bases from V and 2 bases from J, with 18 bases in between. This CDR3 is 17 amino acids long. The CDR3 nucleotides read TGTGCCAGCAGTTTATCGAGGGTGGGACACGCGAACTATGGCTACACCTTC. Protein product: CASSLSRVGHANYGYTF.

V usage is TRBV7-9 and J usage is TRBJ1-5; no firm D call. Trimming cost V 8 bases and J 3 bases, with 8 bases left between them. CDR3 length: 12 amino acids. Looked up from germline, CDR1 is SEHNR and CDR2 is FQNEAQ (reference sequence). The CDR3 DNA is TGTGCCAGCGGGGTTGACAATCAGCCCCAGCATTTT. Encoded protein: CASGVDNQPQHF.

This clonotype has only a few counts. The chain couples TRBV7-9 to TRBJ2-3; D unresolved. The CDR3 is 13 amino acids. V was pared by 3 bases and J by 4 bases, with 8 bases between. Germline-derived CDR1 and CDR2 are SEHNR and FQNEAQ (reference sequence). Here the CDR3 reads CASSFSLSDTQYF. For the CDR3, the DNA is TGTGCCAGCAGCTTTAGTTTGTCAGATACGCAGTATTTT.

This clonotype was counted a few times. The J gene is TRBJ1-5, the V gene TRBV19; tentative D call: TRBD1 (6 bases). Trimming took off 5 bases at V and 7 bases at J, with 9 bases between the two ends. CDR1 and CDR2 from the germline V gene are LNHDA and SQIVND (reference sequence). The CDR3 covers 12 residues. CDR3 coding DNA: TGTGCCAGTAGTTTCACAGGGCAGCCCCAGCATTTT. This encodes CASSFTGQPQHF. The full variable domain, with the rest looked up from reference TRBV19 and TRBJ1-5, is DGGITQSPKYLFRKEGQNVTLSCEQNLNHDAMYWYRQDPGQGLRLIYYSQIVNDFQKGDIAEGYSVSREKKESFPLTVTSAQKNPTAFYLCASSFTGQPQHFGDGTRLSIL.

There are many counts of this clonotype. The genes are TRBV7-2 and TRBJ2-4; D perhaps matches TRBD2 (7 bases). CDR1 and CDR2 (germline): SGHTA, FQGNSA. Trimming removed 5 bases from V and 8 bases from J, with 16 bases in between. CDR3 length equals 14 residues. CDR3 amino acids: CASSKGGAGDIQYF. The CDR3 DNA sequence: TGTGCCAGCAGCAAAGGGGGGGCTGGGGACATTCAGTACTTC.

This sequence joins TRBV2 and TRBJ2-1; D not resolved. The CDR3 covers 13 residues. Germline CDR1 and CDR2: SNHLY and FYNNEI. V was pared by 1 base and J by 9 bases, with 10 bases between. CDR3 protein: CASSEGDVSEQFF. CDR3 nucleotide sequence: TGTGCCAGCAGTGAAGGGGATGTTAGTGAGCAGTTCTTC.

The chain employs TRBV20-1 and TRBJ2-1, with TRBD2 matching over 10 bases. The CDR3 is 16 amino acids. V shed 2 bases and J 9 bases; nucleotides not matched to a gene: 13. Germline V gene data show CDR1 as DFQATT and CDR2 as SNEGSKA (reference sequence). The DNA of the CDR3 is TGCAGTGCTAGACCTTATCTAGCGGGAGCTGGCGGTGAGCAGTTCTTC. It codes for CSARPYLAGAGGEQFF.

The CDR3 bases are TGTGCCATCTTAACTGAGGAAACGGGCTCCTACGAGCAGTACTTC. Encoded protein: CAILTEETGSYEQYF. The chain carries TRBV10-3 and TRBJ2-7; D is undetermined. Trimming took off 8 bases at V and 0 bases at J, with 17 bases between the two ends. The CDR3 consists of 15 residues. CDR1 ENHRY and CDR2 SYGVKD come from the germline V gene.

This clonotype showed up many times. V gene TRBV28 combines with J gene TRBJ1-5, with a possible D match to TRBD1 (5 bases). This CDR3 is 15 amino acids long. Germline V gene data show CDR1 as MDHEN and CDR2 as SYDVKM. Between the trimmed V and J ends, which lost 2 bases and 5 bases, there was a span of 13 bases. The CDR3 sequence: CASSLLRGGDQPQHF. The CDR3 coding sequence is TGTGCCAGCAGTTTACTTCGGGGCGGGGATCAGCCCCAGCATTTT.

The V gene is TRBV13, the J gene TRBJ1-1; D call uncertain. This CDR3 spans 15 amino acids. The V gene's germline CDR1 is PRHDT and CDR2 FYEKMQ (reference sequence). V gave up 1 base and J gave up 8 bases, with 17 bases separating them. DNA of the CDR3: TGTGCCAGCAGCTTAGATGGTTCCGTGGGCAGGGAAGCTTTCTTT. It codes for CASSLDGSVGREAFF.

The table lists this clonotype with a few counts. The chain is built from TRBV6-5 and TRBJ1-6; TRBD1 matches at 7 bases. There are 17 residues in the CDR3. Per germline, CDR1 MNHEY and CDR2 SVGAGI. V was clipped by 0 bases and J by 7 bases; unmatched bases: 9. In nucleotides, the CDR3 is TGTGCCAGCAGTTACTCAAGACAGGGAGTTTGGAATTCACCCCTCCACTTT. It specifies CASSYSRQGVWNSPLHF.

V gene TRBV19 combines with J gene TRBJ2-3; 8 bases agree with TRBD1. V shed 1 base and J 6 bases; nucleotides not matched to a gene: 9. Looked up from germline, CDR1 is LNHDA and CDR2 is SQIVND (reference sequence). The CDR3 contains 16 residues. Written as DNA, the CDR3 is TGTGCCAGTAGTATAGGATCCAGGGGGCGCGAGGATACGCAGTATTTT. It specifies CASSIGSRGREDTQYF.

The CDR3: CASGPDSASGANVLTF. Here the CDR3 DNA reads TGTGCCAGCGGTCCTGACAGCGCCTCTGGGGCCAACGTCCTGACTTTC. This chain links TRBV6-5 with TRBJ2-6, with D tentatively TRBD1 (5 bases). The germline V gene encodes CDR1 MNHEY and CDR2 SVGAGI. V was clipped by 8 bases and J by 0 bases, with 14 bases between them. This CDR3 region has 16 residues.

The chain carries TRBV28 and TRBJ2-7; D is perhaps TRBD1 or TRBD2 (5 bases each). The CDR3 sequence is 16 residues long. Deletions cut 5 bases from V and 0 bases from J, with 17 bases between. The V gene's germline CDR1 is MDHEN and CDR2 SYDVKM. The CDR3: CASSPPWDGPSYEQYF. The CDR3 DNA follows: TGTGCCAGCAGTCCACCTTGGGACGGACCCTCCTACGAGCAGTACTTC.

The chain carries TRBV19 and TRBJ2-1, with 10 bases that match TRBD2. Germline lookup yields CDR1 LNHDA and CDR2 SQIVND (reference sequence). This CDR3 region has 15 residues. V shed 8 bases, J shed 6 bases, and the junction held 10 bases outside the gene matches. Written as DNA, the CDR3 is TGTGCCAGTCTCCCTGGAGCGGGAGGGTCCAATGAGCAGTTCTTC. Translation gives CASLPGAGGSNEQFF.

This clonotype was counted only a few times. The V call is TRBV5-6, the J call TRBJ2-3; D is uncertain. The V gene's germline CDR1 is SGHDT and CDR2 YYEEEE. The CDR3 runs to 15 residues. Trimming took 2 bases from V and 2 from J, leaving 12 bases between them. CDR3 in DNA: TGTGCCAGCAGCTTAAGGGATTCGGCCACAGATACGCAGTATTTT. This encodes CASSLRDSATDTQYF.

This clonotype has more than one count but fewer than ten. The chain joins TRBV5-4 to TRBJ1-6; 7 bases line up with TRBD1. There are 14 residues in the CDR3. Germline V gene sequence: CDR1 SGHNT, CDR2 YYREEE (reference sequence). Trimming cost V 4 bases and J 7 bases; bases outside gene matches: 5. The CDR3 loop reads CASSHGQANSPLHF. CDR3 coding DNA: TGTGCCAGCAGCCATGGACAGGCAAATTCACCCCTCCACTTT.